The T cell receptor beta chain under discussion was sequenced for a study of CD8+CD57+ T cells in acquired aplastic anemia. Using genomic DNA as the template, TCR beta VDJ and CDR3 profiling was carried out. MiXCR, applied by TCRdb to the reads, yields one record per CDR3 protein. The sample lists roughly 200,000 distinct CDR3 sequences; roughly 57% were seen once. The receptor comes from a human donor in good health. The sequenced sample was sorted CD4+, CD8+, or CD8+CD57+ T cells (not recorded which) from PBMCs.

The CDR3 DNA reads as TGTGCCACCAGTGATGGCACCATCTACGAGCAGTACTTC. It is translated as CATSDGTIYEQYF. The rearrangement joins TRBV24-1 to TRBJ2-7; D ambiguous. Germline CDR1 reads KGHDR; CDR2 reads SFDVKD. The V end was cut by 3 bases, the J end by 3 bases, with 8 bases between. The CDR3 covers 13 residues.